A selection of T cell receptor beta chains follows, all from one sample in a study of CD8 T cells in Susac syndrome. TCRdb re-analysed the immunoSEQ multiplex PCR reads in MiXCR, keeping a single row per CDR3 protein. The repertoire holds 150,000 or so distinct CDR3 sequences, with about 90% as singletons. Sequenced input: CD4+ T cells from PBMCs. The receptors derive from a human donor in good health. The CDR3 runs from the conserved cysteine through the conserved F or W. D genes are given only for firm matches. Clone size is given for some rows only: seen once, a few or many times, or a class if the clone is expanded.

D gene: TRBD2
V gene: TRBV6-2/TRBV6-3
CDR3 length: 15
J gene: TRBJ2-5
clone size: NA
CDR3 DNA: TGTGCCAGCACCCTCGGACTAGTCCGGAGGGAGACCCAGTACTTC
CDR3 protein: CASTLGLVRRETQYF

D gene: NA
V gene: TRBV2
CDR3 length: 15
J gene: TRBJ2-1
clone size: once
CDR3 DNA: TGTGCCAGCAGCGCCGGGACCACATCCTACAATGAGCAGTTCTTC
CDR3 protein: CASSAGTTSYNEQFF

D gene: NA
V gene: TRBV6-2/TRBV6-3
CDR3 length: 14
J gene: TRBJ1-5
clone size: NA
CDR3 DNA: TGTGCCAGCAGGCCGATGGGGGGCCATCAGCCCCAGCATTTT
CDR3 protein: CASRPMGGHQPQHF

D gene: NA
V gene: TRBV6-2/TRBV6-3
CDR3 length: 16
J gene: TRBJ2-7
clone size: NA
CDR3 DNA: TGTGCCAGCAGAGATCCCGGGACACGGCCTTCCTACGAGCAGTACTTC
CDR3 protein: CASRDPGTRPSYEQYF

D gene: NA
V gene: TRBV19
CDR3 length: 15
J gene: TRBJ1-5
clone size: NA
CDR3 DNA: TGTGCCAGTATCTACTATACGGGAGGCAATCAGCCCCAGCATTTT
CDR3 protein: CASIYYTGGNQPQHF

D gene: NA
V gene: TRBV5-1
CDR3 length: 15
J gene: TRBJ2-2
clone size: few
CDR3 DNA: TGCGCCAGCAGCTTGGTTGCGGCGGGCAACGGGGAGCTGTTTTTT
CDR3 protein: CASSLVAAGNGELFF

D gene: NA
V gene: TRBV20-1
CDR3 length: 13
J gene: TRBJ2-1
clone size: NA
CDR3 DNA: TGCAGTGTTGGGACATTCTCCTACAATGAGCAGTTCTTC
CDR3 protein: CSVGTFSYNEQFF

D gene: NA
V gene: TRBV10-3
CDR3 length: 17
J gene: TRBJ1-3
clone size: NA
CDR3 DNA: TGTGCCATCAGTGAGTCCCCAGGAACCCAACAAGGAAACACCATATATTTT
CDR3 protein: CAISESPGTQQGNTIYF

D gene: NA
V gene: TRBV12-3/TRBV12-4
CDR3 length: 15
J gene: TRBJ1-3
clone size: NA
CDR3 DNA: TGTGCCAGCAGGGAAGGGGGGGACTCTGGAAACACCATATATTTT
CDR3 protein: CASREGGDSGNTIYF

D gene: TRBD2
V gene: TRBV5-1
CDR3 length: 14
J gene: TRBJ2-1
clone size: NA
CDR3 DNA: TGCGCCAGCAGCTTGGAGGGACTAGCAGTAGATTTCTTCTTC
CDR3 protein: CASSLEGLAVDFFF

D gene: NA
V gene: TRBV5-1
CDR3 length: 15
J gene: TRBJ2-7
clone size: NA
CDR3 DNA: TGCGCCAGCAGCGTCACGGGACGTCTATCCTACGAGCAGTACTTC
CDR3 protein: CASSVTGRLSYEQYF

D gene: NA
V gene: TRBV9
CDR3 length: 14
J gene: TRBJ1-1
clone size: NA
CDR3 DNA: TGTGCCAGCAGCCCTCGGTCGGGGGCAACTGAAGCTTTCTTT
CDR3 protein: CASSPRSGATEAFF